This T cell receptor (beta chain) came from a study of blood T cell repertoires in COVID-19. Participants were aged roughly 18 to 100 years from around 24 US areas. Recovered participants had two consecutive negative NP/OP PCR tests, healthcare professional clearance, or symptom resolution. CDR3 length equals 14 residues. CDR1 MDHEN and CDR2 SYDVKM come from the germline V gene. Trimming pared 5 bases from V and 2 bases from J, leaving 13 bases between. Authors' data handling: Amplification of reference gene primers provided the estimated nucleated cell counts. TCRdb keeps only in-frame clones here, not all; method: immunoSEQ multiplex PCR. The V and J calls and clone size were taken over from that table, and D and trimming were inferred from the DNA. This sample has hundreds of thousands of clones; 80% to 90% occur once, and the top ten carry over 1%.

The chain combines TRBV28 with TRBJ2-7, with a tentative D call TRBD2 (5 bases). The sequence came from a man aged 25 to 40 who had recovered from COVID-19. Material for sequencing was PBMCs or T cells enriched from blood (not recorded which). Here the CDR3 DNA reads TGTGCCAGCAGTGGACTTTTCTCCACCTACGAGCAGTACTTC. This gives the protein CASSGLFSTYEQYF.